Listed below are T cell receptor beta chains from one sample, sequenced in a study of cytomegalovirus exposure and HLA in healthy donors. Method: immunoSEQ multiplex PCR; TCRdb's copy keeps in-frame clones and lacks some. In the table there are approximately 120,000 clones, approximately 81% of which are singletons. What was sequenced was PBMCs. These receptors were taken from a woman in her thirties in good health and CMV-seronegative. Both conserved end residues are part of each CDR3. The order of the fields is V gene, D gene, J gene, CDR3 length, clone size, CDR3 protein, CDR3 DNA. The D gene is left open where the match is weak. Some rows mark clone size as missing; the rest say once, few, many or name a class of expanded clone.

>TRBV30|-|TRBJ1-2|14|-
CAWSVPSERYGYTF
TGTGCCTGGAGTGTTCCCTCCGAGAGGTATGGCTACACCTTC
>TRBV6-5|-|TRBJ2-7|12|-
CASTSGSYEQYF
TGTGCCAGCACCTCAGGGTCCTACGAGCAGTACTTC
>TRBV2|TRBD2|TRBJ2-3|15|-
CASTQREFSTDTQYF
TGTGCCAGCACCCAGCGGGAGTTTAGCACAGATACGCAGTATTTT
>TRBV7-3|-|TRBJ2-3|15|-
CASSLNPGSTDTQYF
TGTGCCAGCAGCTTAAACCCCGGGAGCACAGATACGCAGTATTTT
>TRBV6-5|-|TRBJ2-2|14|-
CASRRLENTGELFF
TGTGCCAGCAGGAGACTGGAGAACACCGGGGAGCTGTTTTTT
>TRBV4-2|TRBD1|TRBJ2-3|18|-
CASSQTQTGGFPTDTQYF
TGTGCCAGCAGCCAAACTCAGACAGGGGGTTTTCCCACAGATACGCAGTATTTT
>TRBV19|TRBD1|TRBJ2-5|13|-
CASSQDRVETQYF
TGTGCCAGTAGCCAGGACAGGGTTGAGACCCAGTACTTC
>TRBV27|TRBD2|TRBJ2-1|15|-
CASTLRGLASNEQFF
TGTGCCAGCACCTTAAGGGGACTAGCGAGCAATGAGCAGTTCTTC
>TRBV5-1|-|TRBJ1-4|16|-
CASSLEPGEGSEKLFF
TGCGCCAGCAGCTTGGAACCGGGGGAAGGTAGTGAAAAACTGTTTTTT
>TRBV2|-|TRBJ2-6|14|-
CASRTVSGANVLTF
TGTGCCAGCAGAACGGTCTCTGGGGCCAACGTCCTGACTTTC
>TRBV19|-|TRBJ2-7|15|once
CASSTQLESSAPLYF
TGTGCCAGTAGTACCCAATTAGAGAGCTCTGCCCCTTTATACTTC
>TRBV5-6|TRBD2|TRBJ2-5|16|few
CASSELGLAGGETQYF
TGTGCCAGCAGCGAGCTCGGACTAGCGGGAGGTGAGACCCAGTACTTC
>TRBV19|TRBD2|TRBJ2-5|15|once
CASRNQGLAEETQYF
TGTGCCAGTAGGAACCAAGGACTAGCGGAAGAGACCCAGTACTTC
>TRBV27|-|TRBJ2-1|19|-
CASSLLAGGAFRSYNEQFF
TGTGCCAGCAGTTTACTGGCAGGAGGAGCGTTTCGCTCCTACAATGAGCAGTTCTTC
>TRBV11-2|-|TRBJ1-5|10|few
CASSFGSQHF
TGTGCCAGCAGCTTCGGGTCCCAGCATTTT
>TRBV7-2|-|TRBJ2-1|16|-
CASSLTSGIGRSEQFF
TGTGCCAGCAGCTTAACTAGTGGCATAGGGCGCAGTGAGCAGTTCTTC
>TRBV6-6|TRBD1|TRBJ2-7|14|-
CASSYSTGGYEQYF
TGTGCCAGCAGTTACTCGACAGGGGGCTACGAGCAGTACTTC
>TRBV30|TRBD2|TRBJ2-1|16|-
CAWSVLAGSSYNEQFF
TGTGCCTGGAGTGTACTAGCGGGAAGCTCCTACAATGAGCAGTTCTTC
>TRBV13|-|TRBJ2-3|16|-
CASRLFGISSTDTQYF
TGTGCCAGCAGACTTTTCGGGATTTCTAGCACAGATACGCAGTATTTT
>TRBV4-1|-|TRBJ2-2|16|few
CASSLQGSPNTGELFF
TGCGCCAGCAGCCTCCAGGGGTCTCCGAACACCGGGGAGCTGTTTTTT
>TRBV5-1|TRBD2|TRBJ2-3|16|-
CASSQDGGGRTDTQYF
TGCGCCAGCAGCCAGGATGGGGGGGGACGCACAGATACGCAGTATTTT
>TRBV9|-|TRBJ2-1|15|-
CASSVLAGARYEQFF
TGTGCCAGCAGCGTACTAGCAGGGGCAAGATATGAGCAGTTCTTC
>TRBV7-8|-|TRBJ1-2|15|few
CASSRDSQSPGGYTF
TGTGCCAGCAGCCGGGACTCACAGAGTCCAGGTGGCTACACCTTC
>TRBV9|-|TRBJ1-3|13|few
CASSPAGGNTIYF
TGTGCCAGCAGCCCCGCGGGGGGAAACACCATATATTTT
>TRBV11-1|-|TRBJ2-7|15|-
CARYRASGPTYEQYF
TGTGCCAGATACCGAGCTTCGGGTCCTACCTACGAGCAGTACTTC
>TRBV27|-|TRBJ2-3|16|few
CASSPRRLWGADTQYF
TGTGCCAGCAGTCCCCGACGTTTATGGGGCGCAGATACGCAGTATTTT
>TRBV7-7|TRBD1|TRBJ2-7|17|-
CASSFKRYGDRGYEQYF
TGTGCTAGCAGCTTTAAGAGGTACGGGGACAGGGGGTACGAGCAGTACTTC
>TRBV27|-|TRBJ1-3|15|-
CASGHRGVGGNTIYF
TGTGCCAGCGGCCACCGGGGAGTTGGGGGAAACACCATATATTTT
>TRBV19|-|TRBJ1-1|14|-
CASSIAGMNTEAFF
TGTGCCAGTAGTATAGCCGGGATGAACACTGAAGCTTTCTTT
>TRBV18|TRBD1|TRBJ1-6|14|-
CASSRDSLNSPLHF
TGTGCCAGCTCCCGGGACAGCCTTAATTCACCCCTCCACTTT
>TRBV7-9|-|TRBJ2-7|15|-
CASSLADRSSYEQYF
TGTGCCAGCAGCTTAGCGGATAGGAGCTCCTACGAGCAGTACTTC
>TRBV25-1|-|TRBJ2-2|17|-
CASSDTTQGGDTGELFF
TGTGCCAGCAGTGATACTACACAGGGAGGGGACACCGGGGAGCTGTTTTTT
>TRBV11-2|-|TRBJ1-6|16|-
CASSLDATQYNSPLHF
TGTGCCAGCAGCTTAGATGCTACACAGTATAATTCACCCCTCCACTTT
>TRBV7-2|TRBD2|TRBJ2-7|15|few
CASSPISAGTYEQYF
TGTGCCAGCAGCCCGATATCAGCGGGGACCTACGAGCAGTACTTC
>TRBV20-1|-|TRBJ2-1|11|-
CSLTTNNEQFF
TGCAGCCTGACTACGAACAATGAGCAGTTCTTC
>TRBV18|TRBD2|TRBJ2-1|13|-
CASSPSGGNEQFF
TGTGCCAGCTCACCTAGCGGGGGAAATGAGCAGTTCTTC
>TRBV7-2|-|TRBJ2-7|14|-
CASSDLGVSNEQYF
TGTGCCAGCAGCGATCTAGGGGTTTCCAACGAGCAGTACTTC
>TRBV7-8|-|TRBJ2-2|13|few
CAATGENTGELFF
TGTGCGGCGACCGGGGAGAACACCGGGGAGCTGTTTTTT
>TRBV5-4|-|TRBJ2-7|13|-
CASSLATSPTSDF
TGTGCCAGCAGCTTGGCCACGTCCCCAACTTCTGACTTC
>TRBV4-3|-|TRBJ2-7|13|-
CASSQEGAREQYF
TGCGCCAGCAGCCAGGAGGGTGCCCGCGAGCAGTACTTC
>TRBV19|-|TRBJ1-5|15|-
CASSTSGVGNQPQHF
TGTGCCAGTAGTACCTCAGGGGTTGGAAATCAGCCCCAGCATTTT
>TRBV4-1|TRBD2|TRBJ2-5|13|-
CASSRLAGETQYF
TGCGCCAGCAGCCGACTAGCGGGAGAGACCCAGTACTTC
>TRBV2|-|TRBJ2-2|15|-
CASRRAGRKTGELFF
TGTGCCAGCAGACGCGCAGGGCGAAAGACCGGGGAGCTGTTTTTT
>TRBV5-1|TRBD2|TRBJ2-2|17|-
CASSLTGLAGLSGELFF
TGCGCCAGCAGCTTGACTGGACTAGCGGGACTTTCCGGGGAGCTGTTTTTT
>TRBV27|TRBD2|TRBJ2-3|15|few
CASLAGRTSTDTQYF
TGTGCCAGCCTAGCGGGCCGGACTAGCACAGATACGCAGTATTTT
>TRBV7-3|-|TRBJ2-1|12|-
CASSLTANEQFF
TGTGCCAGCAGCTTAACGGCCAATGAGCAGTTCTTC
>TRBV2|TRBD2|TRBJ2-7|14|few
CAGGGTSGTYEQYF
TGTGCCGGGGGTGGGACTAGCGGCACCTACGAGCAGTACTTC
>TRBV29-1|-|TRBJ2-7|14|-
CSVEESRGGYEQYF
TGCAGCGTTGAAGAGTCTCGGGGAGGCTACGAGCAGTACTTC
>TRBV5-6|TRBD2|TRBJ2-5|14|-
CASSSTSYQETQYF
TGTGCCAGCAGCTCGACTAGCTACCAAGAGACCCAGTACTTC
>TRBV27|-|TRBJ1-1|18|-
CASSLSKIGVRGSTEAFF
TGTGCCAGCAGTTTATCGAAAATCGGGGTGCGAGGATCCACTGAAGCTTTCTTT
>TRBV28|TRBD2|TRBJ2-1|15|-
CASSFGLAGYNEQFF
TGTGCCAGCAGTTTCGGGCTAGCGGGTTACAATGAGCAGTTCTTC
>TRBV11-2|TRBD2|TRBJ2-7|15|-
CASSLLTSGPYEQYF
TGTGCCAGCAGCTTATTAACTAGCGGTCCCTACGAGCAGTACTTC